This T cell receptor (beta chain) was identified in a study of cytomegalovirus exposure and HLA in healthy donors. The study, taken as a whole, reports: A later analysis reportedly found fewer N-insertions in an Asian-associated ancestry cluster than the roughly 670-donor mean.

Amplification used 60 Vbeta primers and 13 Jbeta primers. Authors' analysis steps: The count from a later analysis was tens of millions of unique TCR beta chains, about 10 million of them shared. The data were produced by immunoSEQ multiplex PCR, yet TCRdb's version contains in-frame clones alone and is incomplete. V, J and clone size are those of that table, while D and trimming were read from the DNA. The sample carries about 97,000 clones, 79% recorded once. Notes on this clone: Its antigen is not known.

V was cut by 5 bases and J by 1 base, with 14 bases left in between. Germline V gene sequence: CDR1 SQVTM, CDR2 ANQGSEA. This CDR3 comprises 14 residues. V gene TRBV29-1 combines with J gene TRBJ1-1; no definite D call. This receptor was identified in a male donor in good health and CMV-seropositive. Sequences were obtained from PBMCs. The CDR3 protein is CSVCRLAANTEAFF. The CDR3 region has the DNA TGCAGCGTTTGCAGACTGGCAGCGAACACTGAAGCTTTCTTT.